This TCR beta chain is from a study of identical twins. Unique molecular identifiers were present on cDNA, and template switching added a universal primer site. One entry per CDR3 protein results from TCRdb running MiXCR on the 5' RACE reads. This sample has about 530,000 distinct CDR3 sequences; around 20% occur once, and the top ten carry approximately 0.48%. Every donor was a healthy Caucasian. This CDR3 contains 20 residues. J lost 0 bases, V lost 5 bases, and 20 bases had no gene match. CDR1 is SGHAT and CDR2 is FQNNGV in the germline V gene. Study observations and caveats: Out-of-frame TCR alpha sharing in monozygotic twins exceeded recombination model predictions. Conclusions rested on cross-sectional statistics rather than following the same donors.

This clonotype was seen more than once but under ten times. The antigen is undetermined. The same data also went into a second study, on yellow fever vaccine responses in identical twins.

Material for sequencing was CD4+ T cells sorted from blood. This clonotype originated in a woman between 18 and 29 years old in good health. V is TRBV11-2 and J is TRBJ2-3; 7 positions match TRBD1. In DNA form, the CDR3 reads TGTGCCAGCAGCCGATCCGCCGGGACAGCGAGACCTACTAGCACAGATACGCAGTATTTT. It codes for CASSRSAGTARPTSTDTQYF.